This paragraph covers one TCR beta chain sequence. Its cognate antigen is unknown. At one boundary the junction diverges from the germline segment, which might be a read error. CDR3 size: 10 residues. Germline assignment: CDR1 MNHEY and CDR2 SMNVEV (reference sequence). The data were obtained in a study of CD8+CD57+ T cells in acquired aplastic anemia. Study-level findings and limits: The study found no significant CD8+ Simpson's diversity difference between patients and controls.

Flow cytometry had shown expanded CD8+CD57+ cells in the patients chosen for sequencing. Genomic DNA templated the TCR beta VDJ and CDR3 profiling. TCRdb reprocessed the reads via MiXCR and lists one record per CDR3 protein. Among roughly 250,000 distinct CDR3 sequences listed, about 80% were seen once. This sequence was found in a human donor with aplastic anemia. Sequences were obtained from sorted CD4+, CD8+, or CD8+CD57+ T cells (not recorded which) from PBMCs. The chain is built from TRBV27 and TRBJ2-1; TRBD2 might be the D (5 bases). CDR3 sequence reads: CTSGYNGQFF. The CDR3, as DNA: TGTACCAGCGGCTACAATGGGCAGTTCTTC.